The 22 T cell receptor beta chains presented below share a single source sample, sequenced in a study of T cell repertoires in cytomegalovirus infection. TCRdb reprocessed the reads via MiXCR and lists one record per CDR3 protein. The sample contains roughly 250,000 distinct CDR3 sequences, around 12% of which appear only once. Specimen: PBMCs. The receptor source for this set is a human donor in good health (CMV status not recorded). Some clones in this sample may be carry-over from other donors' samples.

This clonotype was observed at least ten times. The gene calls are TRBV7-2 and TRBJ2-5; 9 bases match TRBD1. CDR1 SGHTA and CDR2 FQGNSA come from the germline V gene. The CDR3 runs 15 residues. V lost 1 base, J lost 8 bases, and 8 bases stayed unmatched. Here the CDR3 reads CASSLEVGTGTTQYF. CDR3 nucleotide sequence: TGTGCCAGCAGCTTAGAGGTCGGGACAGGGACTACCCAGTACTTC.

The chain is built from TRBV9 and TRBJ2-2; D is undetermined. V lost 4 bases and J 4 bases, leaving 17 bases between the germline ends. This CDR3 is 16 amino acids long. Germline CDR1 is SGDLS and CDR2 is YYNGEE. CDR3 coding DNA: TGTGCCAGCAGCCCCTCTATTTTGGGCCCCACCGGGGAGCTGTTTTTT. Its protein is CASSPSILGPTGELFF.

This clonotype was counted many times. The gene calls are TRBV7-3 and TRBJ2-2, with D possibly TRBD2 on 6 matching bases. V lost 5 bases to trimming and J lost 1 base, with 8 bases between them. Germline V gives CDR1 SGHTA, CDR2 FQGTGA. This CDR3 comprises 14 residues. The chain's CDR3 is CASSRGLNTGELFF. CDR3 DNA sequence: TGTGCCAGCAGCAGGGGACTGAACACCGGGGAGCTGTTTTTT.

This clonotype was seen ten or more times. The J gene is TRBJ2-1, the V gene TRBV7-2; D possibly corresponds to TRBD2 (5 bases). Germline assignment: CDR1 SGHTA and CDR2 FQGNSA. This CDR3 comprises 13 residues. The V end lost 4 bases, the J end lost 15 bases, and 19 bases lay between the germline ends. The chain's CDR3 is CASSYDPGSPPFF. The CDR3 DNA reads TGTGCCAGCAGCTACGATCCGGGGAGCCCGCCGTTCTTC.

This clonotype was counted a few times. The chain joins TRBV4-2 to TRBJ2-7; 8 bases agree with TRBD2. Germline V CDR1 and CDR2: LGHNA, YNFKEQ. V shed 0 bases and J 8 bases; nucleotides not matched to a gene: 12. The CDR3 consists of 16 residues. The CDR3 DNA sequence: TGTGCCAGCAGCCAAGATCTGGGAATAGCGGGGTACCAGCAGTACTTC. This codes for CASSQDLGIAGYQQYF.

This clonotype was observed many times. The V gene is TRBV7-2, the J gene TRBJ2-5; D may be TRBD2 (7 bases). The V and J ends lost 1 base and 5 bases respectively, with 17 bases between them. The CDR3 runs 16 residues. Germline loops: CDR1 SGHTA, CDR2 FQGNSA. In nucleotides, the CDR3 is TGTGCCAGCAGCTTAGTAGGGGGGGAGGGTGGCGAGACCCAGTACTTC. Protein sequence: CASSLVGGEGGETQYF.

This clonotype was observed many times. The J gene is TRBJ2-1, the V gene TRBV12-3 or TRBV12-4, with 9 bases matching TRBD2. The length of the CDR3 is 14 residues. J gave up 5 bases and V 5 bases, and 4 bases lay outside the gene matches. The CDR3 region has the DNA TGTGCCAGCAGTGCGGTAGCGGGGGACAATGAGCAGTTCTTC. Protein sequence: CASSAVAGDNEQFF.

This clonotype was recorded many times. J is TRBJ1-3 and V is TRBV7-2, with unresolved D. The CDR3 contains 15 residues. V was clipped by 4 bases and J by 1 base, with 11 bases between them. Germline-derived CDR1 and CDR2 are SGHTA and FQGNSA. Here the CDR3 DNA reads TGTGCCAGCAGCTCGCCCCAGCTTTCTGGAAACACCATATATTTT. Protein product: CASSSPQLSGNTIYF.

This clonotype was recorded many times. This chain joins TRBV27 and TRBJ1-1, with 8 bases that match TRBD1. The CDR3 consists of 16 residues. CDR1 and CDR2 (germline): MNHEY, SMNVEV (reference sequence). The V gene end was trimmed by 3 bases and the J gene end by 4 bases; junction bases not matched to a gene: 10. Here the CDR3 reads CASSLLRDRIGTEAFF. DNA of the CDR3: TGTGCCAGCAGTTTGTTGAGGGACAGGATCGGCACTGAAGCTTTCTTT.

This clonotype came up many times. The gene calls are TRBV7-8 and TRBJ2-7, with a weak D call TRBD1 (5 bases). V lost 1 base and J lost 1, with 14 bases in between. There are 16 residues in the CDR3. In germline, CDR1 is SGHVS, CDR2 FQNEAQ. The CDR3 coding sequence is TGTGCCAGCAGCTTAGTATTAGGGGTGCTTTCCTACGAGCAGTACTTC. It encodes CASSLVLGVLSYEQYF.

The V call is TRBV6-2 or TRBV6-3, the J call TRBJ2-1; 10 bases align to TRBD2. The germline V gene has CDR1 MNHEY and CDR2 SVGEGT. The ends lost 6 bases at V and 9 bases at J; junction bases unmatched: 14. This CDR3 has 16 residues. This chain's CDR3 is CASSPPRERGGREQFF. CDR3 DNA sequence: TGTGCCAGCAGCCCTCCTCGGGAGCGGGGGGGCCGTGAGCAGTTCTTC.

On this clonotype itself: A read error may be the cause here, since a much bigger clone is one base away. The rearrangement links TRBV28 to TRBJ1-1; 9 bases are a match to TRBD1. CDR1 MDHEN and CDR2 SYDVKM come from the germline V gene. Trimming removed 6 bases from V and 3 bases from J; junction bases left unmatched: 2. The CDR3 extends over 13 amino acids. CDR3 nucleotide sequence: TGTGCCAGCAGGGGGACAGGGTACACTGAAGCTTTCTTT. Its protein product is CASRGTGYTEAFF.

The table lists this clonotype with many counts. For the CDR3, the DNA is TGTGCCATTCCGGGACAGGGAAATGAAAAACTGTTTTTT. It codes for CAIPGQGNEKLFF. The V and J genes are TRBV28 and TRBJ1-4, with 9 nucleotides matching TRBD1. CDR3 size: 13 residues. J gave up 5 bases and V 10 bases, and 5 bases lay outside the gene matches. CDR1 is MDHEN and CDR2 is SYDVKM in the germline V gene.

The V gene is TRBV20-1, the J gene TRBJ2-1, with 11 bases that match TRBD2. Germline loops: CDR1 DFQATT, CDR2 SNEGSKA (reference sequence). This CDR3 comprises 15 residues. J lost 6 bases, V lost 5 bases, and 9 bases had no gene match. The CDR3 sequence is CSALSTSGVGNEQFF. In nucleotides, the CDR3 is TGCAGTGCTTTATCGACTAGCGGGGTAGGCAATGAGCAGTTCTTC.

This clonotype was seen only a few times. The chain combines TRBV7-3 with TRBJ1-5; D is unresolved. Trimming removed 5 bases at V and 6 bases at J, with 11 bases between. Per the germline V gene, CDR1 is SGHTA and CDR2 is FQGTGA. This CDR3 comprises 13 residues. The CDR3 spells CASSQERSQPQHF. The DNA of the CDR3 is TGTGCCAGCAGCCAGGAGAGGAGTCAGCCCCAGCATTTT.

The chain is built from TRBV5-1 and TRBJ1-1; TRBD1 aligns across 9 bases. Germline assignment: CDR1 SGHRS and CDR2 YFSETQ. The J segment lost 10 bases and the V segment lost 3 bases, leaving 16 bases of the junction unmatched. The CDR3 has 16 amino acids. The CDR3 spells CASSSGGQGYQAGAFF. The CDR3 nucleotides read TGCGCCAGCAGCTCCGGGGGACAGGGCTACCAGGCTGGAGCTTTCTTT.

This clonotype has at least ten counts. The V gene is TRBV7-2, the J gene TRBJ1-2, with D perhaps TRBD1 (6 bases). V lost 4 bases to trimming and J lost 4 bases, with 13 bases between them. The CDR3 is 14 residues long. The V gene's germline CDR1 is SGHTA and CDR2 FQGNSA. The DNA of the CDR3 is TGTGCCAGCAGCTCGGGACAAGTTGGCTATGGCTACACCTTC. Residues: CASSSGQVGYGYTF.

This clonotype was counted ten times or more. V and J are TRBV12-3 or TRBV12-4 and TRBJ2-7; D gene unclear. The CDR3 is 15 residues long. V lost 3 bases and J 0 bases, leaving 12 bases between the germline ends. CDR3 sequence: CASSLSGVHSYEQYF. As DNA, the CDR3 is TGTGCCAGCAGTTTGTCTGGGGTCCACTCCTACGAGCAGTACTTC.

V usage is TRBV14 and J usage is TRBJ1-3; 9 bases align to TRBD1. CDR1 and CDR2 from the germline V gene are SGHDN and FVKESK. CDR3 length: 21 amino acids. V was pared by 0 bases and J by 6 bases, with 21 bases of the junction left unmatched. CDR3 region: CASSQESWGTGSLIRPNTIYF. For the CDR3, the DNA is TGTGCCAGCAGCCAAGAGTCTTGGGGGACAGGGTCCCTTATCCGGCCAAACACCATATATTTT. The full variable domain, its missing parts supplied by reference TRBV14 and TRBJ1-3, is EAGVTQFPSHSVIEKGQTVTLRCDPISGHDNLYWYRRVMGKEIKFLLHFVKESKQDESGMPNNRFLAERTGGTYSTLKVQPAELEDSGVYFCASSQESWGTGSLIRPNTIYFGEGSWLTVV.

This clonotype was recorded at least ten times. This chain connects TRBV7-2 to TRBJ1-5; 7 positions match TRBD1. V dropped 1 base and J dropped 3; count of bases not matched to a gene: 3. Germline V gene data show CDR1 as SGHTA and CDR2 as FQGNSA. The CDR3 is 15 amino acids. Here the CDR3 reads CASSLEGTVNQPQHF. In nucleotides, the CDR3 is TGTGCCAGCAGCTTAGAGGGGACAGTCAATCAGCCCCAGCATTTT.

Many counts were recorded for this clonotype. This chain connects TRBV7-2 to TRBJ2-5; D may be TRBD2 (6 bases). Germline-derived CDR1 and CDR2 are SGHTA and FQGNSA. Trimming took 1 base from V and 1 from J, leaving 10 bases between them. The CDR3 is 15 amino acids. CDR3 in amino acids: CASSLVTSFQETQYF. The CDR3 DNA follows: TGTGCCAGCAGCTTAGTGACTAGTTTCCAAGAGACCCAGTACTTC. The variable domain in full, with the rest retrieved from reference TRBV7-2 and TRBJ2-5, is GAGVSQSPSNKVTEKGKDVELRCDPISGHTALYWYRQSLGQGLEFLIYFQGNSAPDKSGLPSDRFSAERTGGSVSTLTIQRTQQEDSAVYLCASSLVTSFQETQYFGPGTRLLVL.

There are a few counts of this clonotype. Its ends do not fully match the called genes, so a read error is possible. V gene TRBV20-1 combines with J gene TRBJ2-7; D uncertain. CDR3 length equals 13 residues. CDR1 is DFQATT, CDR2 SNEGSKA, per germline (reference sequence). CDR3 sequence reads: CSARPISSHEQYF. DNA of the CDR3: TGCAGTGCCAGACCTATTTCCTCCCACGAGCAGTACTTC.